The 17 T cell receptor beta chains listed next were all sequenced from one sample in a study of blood T cell repertoires in COVID-19. Some clones are missing from TCRdb's copy, which holds only in-frame ones; the method was immunoSEQ multiplex PCR. The table has some 150,000 clones, 85% to 90% seen once. The source material was peripheral blood. Receptor source: an elderly woman with acute or convalescent COVID-19.

The chain recombines TRBV5-1 with TRBJ2-3, with D possibly TRBD2 on 5 matching bases. V lost 2 bases and J 0 bases, leaving 7 bases between the germline ends. Germline V gene data show CDR1 as SGHRS and CDR2 as YFSETQ. The CDR3 is 14 residues long. The CDR3 loop is CASSFIASTDTQYF. The CDR3 nucleotides are TGCGCCAGCAGCTTCATAGCGAGCACAGATACGCAGTATTTT.

The chain uses TRBV4-3 and TRBJ1-2, with a weak D call TRBD1 (6 bases). The V end lost 1 base, the J end lost 4 bases, and 10 bases lay between the germline ends. Looked up from germline, CDR1 is LGHNA and CDR2 is YSLEER. CDR3 length: 14 residues. The CDR3: CASSQVQDSYGYTF. The CDR3 DNA is TGCGCCAGCAGCCAAGTTCAGGACAGCTATGGCTACACCTTC.

This clone was seen only once. V usage is TRBV27 and J usage is TRBJ2-5; 9 bases are shared with TRBD1. The CDR3 length is 19 residues. The ends lost 2 bases at V and 2 bases at J; junction bases unmatched: 15. Germline values: CDR1 MNHEY, CDR2 SMNVEV (reference sequence). CDR3 loop: CASSLRGLGDRVEQETQYF. The CDR3 DNA sequence: TGTGCCAGCAGTTTAAGGGGTCTTGGGGACAGGGTAGAACAAGAGACCCAGTACTTC.

The V call is TRBV12-3 or TRBV12-4, the J call TRBJ2-5, with a possible D match to TRBD1 (5 bases). The CDR3 runs 13 residues. The V gene lost 6 bases and the J gene lost 4 bases, with 12 bases spanning the gap. CDR3 in DNA: TGTGCCAGCAGCCGCGACAGCCCAGAGACCCAGTACTTC. Protein sequence: CASSRDSPETQYF.

The genes are TRBV7-9 and TRBJ1-2; the match to TRBD1 covers 9 bases. Germline CDR1 SEHNR, CDR2 FQNEAQ (reference sequence). Trimming removed 5 bases from V and 3 bases from J; junction bases left unmatched: 1. The CDR3 is made up of 13 amino acids. CDR3 sequence: CASSRTGDYGYTF. In nucleotides, the CDR3 is TGTGCCAGCAGCCGGACAGGGGACTATGGCTACACCTTC.

This chain joins TRBV11-2 and TRBJ1-1; 9 bases align to TRBD1. Germline V CDR1 and CDR2: SGHAT, FQNNGV. CDR3 length: 15 residues. V trimming: 7 bases; J trimming: 0 bases; junction bases outside the gene matches: 6. The CDR3 is CASTLQGAVNTEAFF. CDR3 DNA: TGTGCCAGCACCCTACAGGGGGCTGTGAACACTGAAGCTTTCTTT.

The genes are TRBV20-1 and TRBJ2-7, with D tentatively TRBD2 (5 bases). V gave up 3 bases and J gave up 3 bases, with 12 bases separating them. The germline V gene encodes CDR1 DFQATT and CDR2 SNEGSKA (reference sequence). The CDR3 contains 13 residues. The CDR3 nucleotides are TGCAGTGCTAGTCCGGGAAGAGGCTACGAGCAGTACTTC. Its protein is CSASPGRGYEQYF.

This rearrangement joins TRBV3-1 (or the pseudogene TRBV3-2) to TRBJ2-3; D ambiguous. The CDR3 totals 17 residues. Between the trimmed V and J ends, which lost 0 bases and 0 bases, there was a span of 13 bases. Germline CDR1 is LGHDT and CDR2 is YNNKEL (reference sequence). The chain's CDR3 is CASSQDHYGDSTDTQYF. Here the CDR3 DNA reads TGTGCCAGCAGCCAAGATCACTATGGTGACAGCACAGATACGCAGTATTTT.

The V gene is TRBV30, the J gene TRBJ2-3; 8 bases map to TRBD1. The CDR3 has 15 residues. V shed 3 bases, J shed 2 bases, and the junction held 7 bases outside the gene matches. The germline gives CDR1 GTSNPN, CDR2 SVGIG (reference sequence). The CDR3 sequence: CAWRIGTGVTDTQYF. CDR3 nucleotide sequence: TGTGCCTGGAGAATCGGGACAGGTGTCACAGATACGCAGTATTTT.

The chain links TRBV12-3 or TRBV12-4 to TRBJ2-7; 10 bases fit TRBD1. This CDR3 region has 13 residues. V was clipped by 6 bases and J by 6 bases; unmatched bases: 5. The CDR3 protein is CASSTGTGVEQYF. In nucleotides, the CDR3 is TGTGCCAGCAGCACCGGGACAGGGGTCGAGCAGTACTTC.

The V gene is TRBV7-3, the J gene TRBJ1-1, with 9 positions matching TRBD1. After removal of 5 bases from V and 10 bases from J, the junction contained 8 bases not matched to a gene. The V gene's germline CDR1 is SGHTA and CDR2 FQGTGA. CDR3 size: 13 residues. CDR3 sequence: CASSPGQGIGAFF. DNA of the CDR3: TGTGCCAGCAGCCCAGGACAGGGGATAGGAGCTTTCTTT.

The J gene is TRBJ1-5, the V gene TRBV5-5; TRBD1 is a possible D gene (5 bases). The CDR3 has 16 residues. Trimming took 0 bases from V and 2 from J, leaving 12 bases between them. CDR1 and CDR2 (germline): SGHKS, YYEKEE (reference sequence). The CDR3 sequence is CASSLGGSAGNQPQHF. As DNA, the CDR3 is TGTGCCAGCAGCTTGGGGGGCTCGGCAGGCAATCAGCCCCAGCATTTT.

V is TRBV19 and J is TRBJ1-2; no definite D call. Per the germline V gene, CDR1 is LNHDA and CDR2 is SQIVND (reference sequence). The length of the CDR3 is 16 residues. V was clipped by 1 base and J by 3 bases, with 15 bases between them. The CDR3 loop reads CASSIARGGTYYGYTF. CDR3 DNA: TGTGCCAGTAGTATAGCGCGTGGCGGAACCTACTATGGCTACACCTTC.

V usage is TRBV3-1 (or the pseudogene TRBV3-2) and J usage is TRBJ2-1; TRBD2 agrees at 8 bases. Germline V lookup: CDR1 LGHDT, CDR2 YNNKEL (reference sequence). Trimming removed 4 bases from V and 8 bases from J; junction bases left unmatched: 10. The length of the CDR3 is 15 residues. As DNA, the CDR3 is TGTGCCAGCAGCCGCCGCGGCGGGGGGAGCGATGAGCAGTTCTTC. Translation gives CASSRRGGGSDEQFF.

This clone was seen only a few times. As DNA, the CDR3 is TGTGCCAGCAGTAACAGGGGGCGGTACGGCTACACCTTC. Translation gives CASSNRGRYGYTF. The chain uses TRBV6-2 or TRBV6-3 and TRBJ1-2; 9 bases agree with TRBD1. There are 13 residues in the CDR3. Trimming took 5 bases from V and 8 from J; bases not matched to a gene: 6. Germline assignment: CDR1 MNHEY and CDR2 SVGEGT.

This chain connects TRBV5-5 to TRBJ2-3; TRBD1 matches at 10 bases. The trim removed 3 bases at V and 2 bases at J, leaving 6 bases unmatched. CDR3 length equals 16 residues. The germline V gene has CDR1 SGHKS and CDR2 YYEKEE (reference sequence). DNA for the CDR3: TGTGCCAGCAGCTGGGGGGGACAGGGGCCCACAGATACGCAGTATTTT. Protein sequence: CASSWGGQGPTDTQYF.

V usage is TRBV11-3 and J usage is TRBJ2-1; no clear D gene. The CDR3 length is 13 residues. The germline gives CDR1 SGHNT, CDR2 YENEEA. V was trimmed by 1 base and J by 4 bases, leaving 5 bases between them. CDR3 in amino acids: CASSLGAYNEQFF. The CDR3 DNA reads TGTGCCAGCAGCTTAGGTGCGTACAATGAGCAGTTCTTC. Drawing the rest from reference TRBV11-3 and TRBJ2-1, the complete variable domain is EAGVVQSPRYKIIEKKQPVAFWCNPISGHNTLYWYLQNLGQGPELLIRYENEEAVDDSQLPKDRFSAERLKGVDSTLKIQPAELGDSAVYLCASSLGAYNEQFFGPGTRLTVL.